The 9 T cell receptor beta chains listed next were all sequenced from one sample in a study of early T cells in non-severe SARS-CoV-2 infection. TCRdb called the 5' RACE reads again in MiXCR, with one record for every CDR3 protein. The sample lists about 77,000 distinct CDR3 sequences, 9% to 10% occurring once. Material for sequencing was whole blood. The receptor source for this set is an adult who was a healthcare worker with PCR-confirmed SARS-CoV-2 infection or an uninfected control (not recorded which).

This clonotype was recorded a few times. This chain uses TRBV2 with TRBJ1-2, with TRBD1 as a possible D gene (6 bases). This CDR3 contains 15 residues. V was clipped by 3 bases and J by 4 bases, with 15 bases between them. Per the germline V gene, CDR1 is SNHLY and CDR2 is FYNNEI. The CDR3 coding sequence is TGTGCCAGCAGTGAGGGGGCAGGGCTACTCTATGGCTACACCTTC. This gives the protein CASSEGAGLLYGYTF.

This clonotype was seen a handful of times. The genes are TRBV28 and TRBJ2-2, with 9 bases that match TRBD2. Germline values: CDR1 MDHEN, CDR2 SYDVKM. The J segment lost 8 bases and the V segment lost 9 bases, leaving 16 bases of the junction unmatched. The CDR3 length is 16 residues. This chain's CDR3 is CASFSQGLARKGELFF. Here the CDR3 DNA reads TGTGCCAGTTTTAGTCAGGGACTAGCACGAAAAGGGGAGCTGTTTTTT.

This clonotype came up a few times. This rearrangement joins TRBV28 to TRBJ2-7; 12 nucleotides match TRBD1. The CDR3 covers 15 residues. The germline V gene encodes CDR1 MDHEN and CDR2 SYDVKM. The ends lost 5 bases at V and 7 bases at J; junction bases unmatched: 9. This CDR3 is CASSPPGQGAREQYF. CDR3 DNA sequence: TGTGCCAGCAGTCCTCCGGGACAGGGGGCGCGGGAGCAGTACTTC.

This clonotype was seen a handful of times. The chain carries TRBV20-1 and TRBJ2-1; TRBD2 is a possible D gene (6 bases). The germline V gene has CDR1 DFQATT and CDR2 SNEGSKA (reference sequence). This CDR3 has 15 amino acids. V was pared by 6 bases and J by 1 base, with 16 bases between. CDR3 DNA: TGCAGTGCGCCTGGGACTTTCCCTTCCTACAATGAGCAGTTCTTC. Protein sequence: CSAPGTFPSYNEQFF.

This clonotype was seen a handful of times. The chain carries TRBV20-1 and TRBJ2-1, with D perhaps assigned TRBD1 or TRBD2 (5 bases each). The CDR3 loop spans 15 amino acids. Trimming stripped 5 bases from V and 7 bases from J, with 21 bases between. The V gene's germline CDR1 is DFQATT and CDR2 SNEGSKA (reference sequence). Written as DNA, the CDR3 is TGCAGTGCTGTAACCGGGACCTCAATCGGAAATGAGCAGTTCTTC. Translating it yields CSAVTGTSIGNEQFF.

This clonotype was counted ten times or more. The chain has TRBV19 and TRBJ1-2; no clear D gene. V shed 2 bases and J shed 0 bases, with 22 bases lying between them. The CDR3 consists of 19 residues. Germline V lookup: CDR1 LNHDA, CDR2 SQIVND (reference sequence). CDR3 loop: CASSISQPFFVSANYGYTF. The CDR3 region has the DNA TGTGCCAGTAGTATAAGCCAGCCGTTTTTCGTTTCCGCTAACTATGGCTACACCTTC.

Concerning this clonotype: Being one base from a much bigger clone, this may be a read error. This chain joins TRBV7-8 and TRBJ2-1, with 8 nucleotides matching TRBD2. This CDR3 region has 16 residues. Per germline, CDR1 SGHVS and CDR2 FQNEAQ. The chain's CDR3 is CASSLAPAGGYIEQFF. For the CDR3, the DNA is TGTGCCAGCAGCTTAGCTCCGGCGGGAGGCTACATTGAGCAGTTCTTC. Combining the CDR3 with reference TRBV7-8 and TRBJ2-1 gives the whole variable domain GAGVSQSPRYKVAKRGQDVALRCDPISGHVSLFWYQQALGQGPEFLTYFQNEAQLDKSGLPSDRFFAERPEGSVSTLKIQRTQQEDSAVYLCASSLAPAGGYIEQFFGPGTRLTVL.

The V gene is TRBV14, the J gene TRBJ2-2, with D tentatively TRBD1 (5 bases). Germline CDR1 SGHDN, CDR2 FVKESK. Trimming removed 3 bases from V and 3 bases from J, with 8 bases in between. CDR3 length equals 14 residues. This chain's CDR3 is CASSQGQYTGELFF. The CDR3 DNA sequence: TGTGCCAGCAGCCAGGGGCAGTACACCGGGGAGCTGTTTTTT.

This clonotype was seen repeatedly, ten times or more. The chain has TRBV10-3 and TRBJ2-1; TRBD1 aligns across 9 bases. V was pared by 2 bases and J by 1 base, with 3 bases of the junction left unmatched. The CDR3 is made up of 16 amino acids. In germline, CDR1 is ENHRY, CDR2 SYGVKD. The CDR3, as DNA: TGTGCCATCAGTGAGGGGGACAGGGTATCCTACAATGAGCAGTTCTTC. Translation: CAISEGDRVSYNEQFF.